This T cell receptor beta chain was identified in a study of beta chain features in type 1 diabetes. Whole-study context: Researchers looked at roughly 100,000,000 sorted cells across all samples. Overall study findings and caveats: VDJ junctions from type 1 diabetes patients carried fewer insertions and larger deletions. A moderate, significant TCRB CDR3 shortening appeared in type 1 diabetes across four CD4+ subsets.

Points on this clone: As yet, its antigen is unknown.

Germline V CDR1 and CDR2: MNHEY, SVGAGI. V lost 5 bases and J lost 4; bases outside the gene matches: 6. The CDR3 contains 15 residues. The whole isolated RNA underwent reverse transcription, so sequencing captured expressed TCRB transcripts. Repertoires were generated with immunoSEQ multiplex PCR, while TCRdb's copy carries only in-frame clones and drops some. The top ten clones hold roughly 1.3% of a sample with 120,000 to 150,000 clones, over 9.5% of them seen once. The chain has TRBV6-5 and TRBJ1-4, with 8 positions matching TRBD1. The sample taken for sequencing was naive CD4+ T cells from blood. The TCR was taken from a man younger than 35 in good health. Here the CDR3 reads CASSPPGQVNEKLFF. The CDR3 nucleotides are TGTGCCAGCAGTCCTCCGGGACAGGTTAATGAAAAACTGTTTTTT.